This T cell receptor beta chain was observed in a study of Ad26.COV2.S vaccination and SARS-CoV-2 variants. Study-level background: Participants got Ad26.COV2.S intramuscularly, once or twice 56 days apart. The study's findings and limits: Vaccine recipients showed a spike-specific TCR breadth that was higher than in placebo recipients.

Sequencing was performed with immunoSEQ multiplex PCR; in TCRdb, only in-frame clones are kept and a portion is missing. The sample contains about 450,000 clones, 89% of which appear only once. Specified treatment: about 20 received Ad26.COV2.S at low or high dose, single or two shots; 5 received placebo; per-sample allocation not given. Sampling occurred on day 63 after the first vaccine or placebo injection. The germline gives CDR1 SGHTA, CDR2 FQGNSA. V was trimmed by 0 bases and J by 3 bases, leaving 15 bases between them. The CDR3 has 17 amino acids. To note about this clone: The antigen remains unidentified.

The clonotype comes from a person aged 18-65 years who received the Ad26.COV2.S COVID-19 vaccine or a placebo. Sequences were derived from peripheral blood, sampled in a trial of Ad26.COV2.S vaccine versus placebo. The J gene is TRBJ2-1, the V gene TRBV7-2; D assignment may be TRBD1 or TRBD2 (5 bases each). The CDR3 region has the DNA TGTGCCAGCAGCTTAGCAGGAAGGGGCGCGGGCTACAATGAGCAGTTCTTC. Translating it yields CASSLAGRGAGYNEQFF.